This T cell receptor beta chain was identified during a study of T cells in Graves' hyperthyroidism and ophthalmopathy. This clonotype was detected ten times or more. Germline V lookup: CDR1 MNHNS, CDR2 SASEGT. There are 14 residues in the CDR3. Trimming removed 6 bases from V and 5 bases from J; junction bases left unmatched: 6. Using RNA transcripts as the source, TCR beta CDR3 regions were amplified. In the first-round RT-PCR of the TCR CDR3, the HTBI primer set was used. Via MiXCR, TCRdb re-called the multiplex PCR reads, giving one row per CDR3 protein. This table has 300,000 to 400,000 distinct CDR3 sequences, 20% to 25% appearing once.

V usage is TRBV6-1 and J usage is TRBJ1-1; 10 nucleotides match TRBD1. The sample comprised blood. This clonotype originated in a woman between 45 and 60 years old with Graves' hyperthyroidism. CDR3 DNA: TGTGCCAGCAGAGGACAGGGGGTAGGAACTGAAGCTTTCTTT. Translating gives CASRGQGVGTEAFF.